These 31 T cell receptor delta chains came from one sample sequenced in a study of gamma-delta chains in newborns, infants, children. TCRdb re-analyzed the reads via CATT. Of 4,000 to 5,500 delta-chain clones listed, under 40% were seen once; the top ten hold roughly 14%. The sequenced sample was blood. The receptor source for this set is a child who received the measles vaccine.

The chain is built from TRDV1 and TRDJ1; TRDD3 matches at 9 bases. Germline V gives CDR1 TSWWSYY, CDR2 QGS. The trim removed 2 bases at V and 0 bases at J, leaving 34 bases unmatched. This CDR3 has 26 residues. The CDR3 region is CALGESLFLLELLGDTFPLYTDKLIF. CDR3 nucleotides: TGTGCTCTTGGGGAATCCCTTTTTCTACTGGAGCTACTGGGGGACACGTTTCCGCTGTACACCGATAAACTCATCTTT.

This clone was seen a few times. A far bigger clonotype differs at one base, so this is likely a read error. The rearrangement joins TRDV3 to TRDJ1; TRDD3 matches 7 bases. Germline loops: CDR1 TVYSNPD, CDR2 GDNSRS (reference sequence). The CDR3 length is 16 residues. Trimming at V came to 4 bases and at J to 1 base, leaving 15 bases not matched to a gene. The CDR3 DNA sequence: TGTGCCTGTAGAGGTGAAAGATGGGGGACCACCGATAAACTCATCTTT. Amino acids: CACRGERWGTTDKLIF. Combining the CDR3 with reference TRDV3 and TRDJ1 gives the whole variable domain CDKVTQSSPDQTVASGSEVVLLCTYDTVYSNPDLFWYRIRPDYSFQFVFYGDNSRSEGADFTQGRFSVKHILTQKAFHLVISPVRTEDSATYYCACRGERWGTTDKLIFGKGTRVTVEP.

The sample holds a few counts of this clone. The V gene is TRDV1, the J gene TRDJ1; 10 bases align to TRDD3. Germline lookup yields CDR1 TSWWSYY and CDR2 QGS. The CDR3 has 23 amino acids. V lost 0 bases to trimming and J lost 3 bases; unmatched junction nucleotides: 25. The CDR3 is CALGELDGLSHMAWGILSDKLIF. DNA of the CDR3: TGTGCTCTTGGGGAACTTGACGGGCTCTCACACATGGCCTGGGGGATATTATCCGATAAACTCATCTTT.

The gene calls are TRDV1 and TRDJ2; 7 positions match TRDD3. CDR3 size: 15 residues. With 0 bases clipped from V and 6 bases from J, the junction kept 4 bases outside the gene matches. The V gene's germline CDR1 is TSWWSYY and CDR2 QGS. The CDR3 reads CALGELGDEAAQLFF. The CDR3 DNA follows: TGTGCTCTTGGGGAACTGGGGGATGAGGCAGCACAACTCTTCTTT.

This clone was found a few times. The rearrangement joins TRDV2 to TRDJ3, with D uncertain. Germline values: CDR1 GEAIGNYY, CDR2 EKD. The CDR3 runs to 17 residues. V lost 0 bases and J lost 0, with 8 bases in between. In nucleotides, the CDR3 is TGTGCCTGTGACACCGCGGACCCCTCCTGGGACACCCGACAGATGTTTTTC. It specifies CACDTADPSWDTRQMFF.

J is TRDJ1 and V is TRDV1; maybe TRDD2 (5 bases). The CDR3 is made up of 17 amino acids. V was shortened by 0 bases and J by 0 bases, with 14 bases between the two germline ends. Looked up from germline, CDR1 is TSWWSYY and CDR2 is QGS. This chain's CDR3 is CALGELALQRNTDKLIF. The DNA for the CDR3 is TGTGCTCTTGGGGAACTCGCCCTACAGAGGAACACCGATAAACTCATCTTT.

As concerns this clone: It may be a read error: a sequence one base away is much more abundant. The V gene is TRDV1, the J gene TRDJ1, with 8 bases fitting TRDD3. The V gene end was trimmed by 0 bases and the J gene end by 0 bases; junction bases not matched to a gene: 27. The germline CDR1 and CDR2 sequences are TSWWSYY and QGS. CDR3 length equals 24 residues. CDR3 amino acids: CALGELVPTPLTKGIPDYTDKLIF. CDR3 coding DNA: TGTGCTCTTGGGGAACTAGTCCCTACGCCCCTTACGAAGGGGATACCCGACTACACCGATAAACTCATCTTT.

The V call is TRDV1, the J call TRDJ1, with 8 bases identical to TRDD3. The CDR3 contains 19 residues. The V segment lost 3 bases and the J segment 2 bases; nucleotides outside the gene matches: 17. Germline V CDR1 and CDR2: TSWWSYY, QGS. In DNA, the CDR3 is TGTGCTCTTGGGGAGTTCTACGTGTTAGACTGGGGGGCTACCGATAAACTCATCTTT. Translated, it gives CALGEFYVLDWGATDKLIF.

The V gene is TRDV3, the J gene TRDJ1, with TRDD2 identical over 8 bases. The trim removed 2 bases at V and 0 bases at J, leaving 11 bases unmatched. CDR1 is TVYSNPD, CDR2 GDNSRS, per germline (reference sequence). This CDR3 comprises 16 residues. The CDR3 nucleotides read TGTGCCTTTCGGGGCCTTCCTAGGGACAACACCGATAAACTCATCTTT. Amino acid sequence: CAFRGLPRDNTDKLIF.

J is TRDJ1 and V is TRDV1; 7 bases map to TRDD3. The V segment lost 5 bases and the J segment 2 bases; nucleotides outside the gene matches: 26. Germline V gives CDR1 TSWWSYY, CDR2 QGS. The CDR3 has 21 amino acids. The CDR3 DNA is TGTGCTCTTGGGCCACGCGGGTCCCGGAGGTCTGGGGGTTCGGTTACCGATAAACTCATCTTT. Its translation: CALGPRGSRRSGGSVTDKLIF.

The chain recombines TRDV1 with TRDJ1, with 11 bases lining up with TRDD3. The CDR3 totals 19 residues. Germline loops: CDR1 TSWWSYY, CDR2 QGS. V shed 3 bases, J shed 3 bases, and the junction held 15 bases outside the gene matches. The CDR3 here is CALGDPLTFYWGISDKLIF. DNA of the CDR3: TGTGCTCTTGGGGACCCACTAACTTTCTACTGGGGGATATCCGATAAACTCATCTTT.

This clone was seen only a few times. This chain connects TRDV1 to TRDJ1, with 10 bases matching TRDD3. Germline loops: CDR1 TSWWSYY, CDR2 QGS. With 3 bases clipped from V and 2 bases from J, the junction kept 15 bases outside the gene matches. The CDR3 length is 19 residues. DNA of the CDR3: TGTGCTCTTGGGGACCAATTCCTACCGGGGGATACGGGTACCGATAAACTCATCTTT. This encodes CALGDQFLPGDTGTDKLIF.

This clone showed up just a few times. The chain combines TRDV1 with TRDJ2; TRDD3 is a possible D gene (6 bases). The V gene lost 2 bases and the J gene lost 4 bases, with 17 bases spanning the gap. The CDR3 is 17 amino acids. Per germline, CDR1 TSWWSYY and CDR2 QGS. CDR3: CALGENGWGSWTAQLFF. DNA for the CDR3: TGTGCTCTTGGGGAAAATGGGTGGGGATCTTGGACAGCACAACTCTTCTTT.

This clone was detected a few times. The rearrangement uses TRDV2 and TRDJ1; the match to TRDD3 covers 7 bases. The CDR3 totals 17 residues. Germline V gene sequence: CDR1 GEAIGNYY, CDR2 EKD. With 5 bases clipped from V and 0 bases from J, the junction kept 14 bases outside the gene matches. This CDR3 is CACASGWGTAYTDKLIF. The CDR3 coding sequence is TGTGCCTGTGCCTCTGGGTGGGGGACCGCGTACACCGATAAACTCATCTTT.

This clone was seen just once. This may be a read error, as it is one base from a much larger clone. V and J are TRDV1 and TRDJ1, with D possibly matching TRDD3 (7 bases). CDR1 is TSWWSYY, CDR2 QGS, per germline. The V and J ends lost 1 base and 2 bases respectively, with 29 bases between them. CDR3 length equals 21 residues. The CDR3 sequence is CALGERGPTEVRGDETDKLIF. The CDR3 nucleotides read TGTGCTCTTGGGGAACGGGGTCCTACGGAGGTACGGGGGGATGAAACCGATAAACTCATCTTT.

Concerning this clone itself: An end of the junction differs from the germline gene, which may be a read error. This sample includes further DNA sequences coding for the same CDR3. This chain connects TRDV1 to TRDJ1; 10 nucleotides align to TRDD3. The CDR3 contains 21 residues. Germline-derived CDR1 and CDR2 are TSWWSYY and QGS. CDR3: CALGESKAFTWGIPFGDKLIF. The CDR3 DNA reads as TGCGCTCTTGGGGAATCCAAGGCCTTTACATGGGGGATACCGTTCGGCGATAAACTCATCTTT.

CDR3 residues: CASDHFGVGIYTDKLIF. The CDR3 DNA reads as TGTGCCTCCGACCATTTTGGGGTGGGGATTTACACCGATAAACTCATCTTT. The chain recombines TRDV3 with TRDJ1; the D gene is possibly TRDD3 (6 bases). Trimming pared 4 bases from V and 0 bases from J, leaving 24 bases between. CDR1 is TVYSNPD, CDR2 GDNSRS, per germline (reference sequence). This CDR3 has 17 residues. The full variable domain, completed using reference TRDV3 and TRDJ1, is CDKVTQSSPDQTVASGSEVVLLCTYDTVYSNPDLFWYRIRPDYSFQFVFYGDNSRSEGADFTQGRFSVKHILTQKAFHLVISPVRTEDSATYYCASDHFGVGIYTDKLIFGKGTRVTVEP.

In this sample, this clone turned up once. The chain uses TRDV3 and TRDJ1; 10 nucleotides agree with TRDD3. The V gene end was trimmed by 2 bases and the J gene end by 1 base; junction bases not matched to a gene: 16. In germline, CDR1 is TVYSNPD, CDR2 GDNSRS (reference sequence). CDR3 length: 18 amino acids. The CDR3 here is CAFWGRRWGILSTDKLIF. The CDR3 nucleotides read TGTGCCTTTTGGGGCCGTCGATGGGGGATACTCAGCACCGATAAACTCATCTTT.

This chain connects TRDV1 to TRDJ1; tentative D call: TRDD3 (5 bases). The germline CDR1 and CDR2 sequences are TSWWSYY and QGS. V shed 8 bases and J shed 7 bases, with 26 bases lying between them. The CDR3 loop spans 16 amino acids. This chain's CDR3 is CALQGEDRTNGGKLIF. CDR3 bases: TGTGCTCTTCAAGGGGAGGATCGGACTAACGGGGGTAAACTCATCTTT.

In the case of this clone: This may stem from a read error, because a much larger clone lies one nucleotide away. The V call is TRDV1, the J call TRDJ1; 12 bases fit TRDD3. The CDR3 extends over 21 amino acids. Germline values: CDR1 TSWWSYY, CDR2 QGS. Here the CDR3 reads CALGGLPSPLWGIRISDELIF. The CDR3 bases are TGTGCTCTTGGGGGCCTTCCTAGCCCCCTCTGGGGGATACGCATAAGCGATGAACTCATCTTT.

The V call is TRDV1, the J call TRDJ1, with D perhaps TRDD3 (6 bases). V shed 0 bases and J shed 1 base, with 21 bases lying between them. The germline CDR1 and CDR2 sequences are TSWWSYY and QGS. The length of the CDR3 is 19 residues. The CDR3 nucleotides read TGTGCTCTTGGGGAACTCCGACCGCGAGGCTGGGGTGCCACCGATAAACTCATCTTT. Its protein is CALGELRPRGWGATDKLIF.

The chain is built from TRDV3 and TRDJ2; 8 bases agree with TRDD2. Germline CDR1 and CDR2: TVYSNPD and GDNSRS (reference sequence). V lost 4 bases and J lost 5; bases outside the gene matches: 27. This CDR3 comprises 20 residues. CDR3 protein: CASSSYFAYWASLPTAQLFF. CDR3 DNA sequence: TGTGCCTCCTCTTCCTACTTCGCGTACTGGGCTAGCTTACCTACAGCACAACTCTTCTTT. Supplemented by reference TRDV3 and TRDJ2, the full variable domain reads CDKVTQSSPDQTVASGSEVVLLCTYDTVYSNPDLFWYRIRPDYSFQFVFYGDNSRSEGADFTQGRFSVKHILTQKAFHLVISPVRTEDSATYYCASSSYFAYWASLPTAQLFFGKGTQLIVEP.

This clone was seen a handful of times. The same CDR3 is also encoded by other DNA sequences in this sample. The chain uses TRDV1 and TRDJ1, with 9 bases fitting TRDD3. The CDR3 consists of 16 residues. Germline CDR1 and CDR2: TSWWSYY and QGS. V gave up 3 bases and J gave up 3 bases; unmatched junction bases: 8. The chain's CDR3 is CALGDWGILGPDKLIF. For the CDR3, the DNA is TGTGCTCTTGGGGACTGGGGGATTTTGGGGCCCGATAAACTCATCTTT.

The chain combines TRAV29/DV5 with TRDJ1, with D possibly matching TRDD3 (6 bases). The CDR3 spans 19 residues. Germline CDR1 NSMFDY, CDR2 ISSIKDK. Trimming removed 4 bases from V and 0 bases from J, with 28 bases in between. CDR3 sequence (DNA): TGTGCAGCACTACTACGGACTGTGGGGGTACCATTTTACACCGATAAACTCATCTTT. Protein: CAALLRTVGVPFYTDKLIF. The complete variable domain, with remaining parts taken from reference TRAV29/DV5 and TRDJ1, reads DQQVKQNSPSLSVQEGRISILNCDYTNSMFDYFLWYKKYPAEGPTFLISISSIKDKNEDGRFTVFLNKSAKHLSLHIVPSQPGDSAVYFCAALLRTVGVPFYTDKLIFGKGTRVTVEP.

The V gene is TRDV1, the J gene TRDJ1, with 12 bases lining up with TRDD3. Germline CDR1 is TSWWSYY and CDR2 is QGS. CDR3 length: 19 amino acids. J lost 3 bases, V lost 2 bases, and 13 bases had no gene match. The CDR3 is CALGETSFDYWGIPDKLIF. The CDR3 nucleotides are TGTGCTCTTGGGGAAACCTCCTTCGACTACTGGGGGATACCCGATAAACTCATCTTT.

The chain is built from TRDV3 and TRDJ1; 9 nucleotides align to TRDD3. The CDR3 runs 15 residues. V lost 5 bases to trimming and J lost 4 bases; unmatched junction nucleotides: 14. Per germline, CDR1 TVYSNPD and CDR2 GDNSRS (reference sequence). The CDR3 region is CAASTGGKPGDKLIF. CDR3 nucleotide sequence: TGTGCCGCTAGTACTGGGGGAAAGCCGGGCGATAAACTCATCTTT.

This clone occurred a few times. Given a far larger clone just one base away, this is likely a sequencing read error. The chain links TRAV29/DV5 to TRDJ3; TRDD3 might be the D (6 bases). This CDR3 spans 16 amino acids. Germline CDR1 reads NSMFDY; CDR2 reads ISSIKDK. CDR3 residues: CAASEVSSWGTRQMFF. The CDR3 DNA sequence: TGTGCAGCAAGCGAGGTCAGCTCCTGGGGCACCCGACAGATGTTTTTC.

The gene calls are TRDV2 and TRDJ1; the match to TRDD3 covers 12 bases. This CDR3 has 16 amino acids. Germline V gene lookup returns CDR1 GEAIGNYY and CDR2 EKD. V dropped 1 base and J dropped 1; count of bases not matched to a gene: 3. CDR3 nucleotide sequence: TGTGCCTGTGACACGCTGGGGGATACGGTCACCGATAAACTCATCTTT. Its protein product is CACDTLGDTVTDKLIF.

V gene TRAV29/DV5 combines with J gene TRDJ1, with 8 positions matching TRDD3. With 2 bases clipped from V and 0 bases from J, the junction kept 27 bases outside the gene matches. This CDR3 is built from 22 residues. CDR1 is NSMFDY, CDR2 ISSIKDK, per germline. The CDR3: CAARCREANLLLGAEYTDKLIF. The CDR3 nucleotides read TGTGCAGCAAGGTGCCGGGAGGCCAACCTTCTACTGGGGGCCGAGTACACCGATAAACTCATCTTT.

DNA of the CDR3: TGTGCTCTTGGTGACGGCTGGATTGGTGATAAACTCATCTTT. This encodes CALGDGWIGDKLIF. The chain has TRDV1 and TRDJ1; D is uncertain. CDR3 length: 14 residues. Germline values: CDR1 TSWWSYY, CDR2 QGS. V lost 6 bases, J lost 5 bases, and 16 bases lay in between.

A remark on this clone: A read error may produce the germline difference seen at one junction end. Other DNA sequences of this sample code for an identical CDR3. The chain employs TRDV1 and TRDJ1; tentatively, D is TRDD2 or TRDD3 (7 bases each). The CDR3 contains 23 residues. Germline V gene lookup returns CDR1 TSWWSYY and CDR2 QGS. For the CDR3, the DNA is TGCGCTCTTGGGTTGCCCTTCCAACTCCCTTCCTCCTTCTGGGATACTGGGCATGATAAACTCATCTTT. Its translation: CALGLPFQLPSSFWDTGHDKLIF.